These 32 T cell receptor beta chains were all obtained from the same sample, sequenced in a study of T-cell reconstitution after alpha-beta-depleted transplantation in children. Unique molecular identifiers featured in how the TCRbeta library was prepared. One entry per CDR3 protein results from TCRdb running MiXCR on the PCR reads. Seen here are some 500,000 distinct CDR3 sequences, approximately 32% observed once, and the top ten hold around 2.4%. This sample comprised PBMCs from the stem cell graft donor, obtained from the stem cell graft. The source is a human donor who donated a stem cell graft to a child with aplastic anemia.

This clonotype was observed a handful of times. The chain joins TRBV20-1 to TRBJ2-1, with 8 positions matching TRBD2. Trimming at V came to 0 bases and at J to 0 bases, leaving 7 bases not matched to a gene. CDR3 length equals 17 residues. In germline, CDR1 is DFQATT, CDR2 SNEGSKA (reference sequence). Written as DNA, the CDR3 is TGCAGTGCTAGAGATTCGGGAGGGGCCAGCTCCTACAATGAGCAGTTCTTC. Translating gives CSARDSGGASSYNEQFF.

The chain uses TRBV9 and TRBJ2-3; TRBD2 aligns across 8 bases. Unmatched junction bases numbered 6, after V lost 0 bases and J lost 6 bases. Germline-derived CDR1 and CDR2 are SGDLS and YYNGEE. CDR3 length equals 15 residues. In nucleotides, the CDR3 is TGTGCCAGCAGCGTAGGTAGCGGGACGGTGGATACGCAGTATTTT. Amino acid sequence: CASSVGSGTVDTQYF. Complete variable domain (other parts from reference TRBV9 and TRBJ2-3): DSGVTQTPKHLITATGQRVTLRCSPRSGDLSVYWYQQSLDQGLQFLIQYYNGEERAKGNILERFSAQQFPDLHSELNLSSLELGDSALYFCASSVGSGTVDTQYFGPGTRLTVL.

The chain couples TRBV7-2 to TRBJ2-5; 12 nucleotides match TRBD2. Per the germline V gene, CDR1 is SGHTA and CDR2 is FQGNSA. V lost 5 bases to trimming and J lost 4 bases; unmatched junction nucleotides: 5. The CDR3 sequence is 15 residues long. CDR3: CASSASGRAVETQYF. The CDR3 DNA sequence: TGTGCCAGCAGCGCTAGCGGGAGGGCCGTAGAGACCCAGTACTTC.

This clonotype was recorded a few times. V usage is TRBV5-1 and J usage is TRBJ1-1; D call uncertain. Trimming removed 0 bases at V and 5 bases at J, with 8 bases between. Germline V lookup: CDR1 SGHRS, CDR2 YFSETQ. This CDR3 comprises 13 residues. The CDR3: CASSLAVGTEAFF. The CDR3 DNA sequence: TGCGCCAGCAGCTTGGCCGTGGGAACTGAAGCTTTCTTT.

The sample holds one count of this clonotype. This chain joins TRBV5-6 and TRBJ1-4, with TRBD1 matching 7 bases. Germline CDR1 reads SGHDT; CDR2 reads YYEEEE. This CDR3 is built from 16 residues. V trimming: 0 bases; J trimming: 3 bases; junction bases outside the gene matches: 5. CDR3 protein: CASSLGQGVPNEKLFF. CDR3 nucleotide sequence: TGTGCCAGCAGCTTGGGACAGGGCGTTCCTAATGAAAAACTGTTTTTT.

Here the CDR3 reads CASSPLRGAVVHEQFF. The DNA for the CDR3 is TGTGCCAGCAGCCCCTTGCGAGGGGCAGTGGTCCATGAGCAGTTCTTC. This rearrangement joins TRBV7-8 to TRBJ2-1; D could derive from TRBD1 or TRBD2 (5 bases each). The CDR3 runs to 16 residues. Germline values: CDR1 SGHVS, CDR2 FQNEAQ. V was clipped by 5 bases and J by 8 bases, with 22 bases between them.

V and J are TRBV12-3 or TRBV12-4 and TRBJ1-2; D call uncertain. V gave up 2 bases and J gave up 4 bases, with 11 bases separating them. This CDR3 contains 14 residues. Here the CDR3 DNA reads TGTGCCAGCAGTTTATTTCGGTACTTCTATGGCTACACCTTC. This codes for CASSLFRYFYGYTF.

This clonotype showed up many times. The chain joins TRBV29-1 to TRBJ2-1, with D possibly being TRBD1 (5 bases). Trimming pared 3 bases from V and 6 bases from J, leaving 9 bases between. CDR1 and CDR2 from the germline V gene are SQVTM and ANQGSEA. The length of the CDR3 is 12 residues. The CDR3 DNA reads TGCAGCGTTGACGGTCAGGGCAATGAGCAGTTCTTC. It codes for CSVDGQGNEQFF.

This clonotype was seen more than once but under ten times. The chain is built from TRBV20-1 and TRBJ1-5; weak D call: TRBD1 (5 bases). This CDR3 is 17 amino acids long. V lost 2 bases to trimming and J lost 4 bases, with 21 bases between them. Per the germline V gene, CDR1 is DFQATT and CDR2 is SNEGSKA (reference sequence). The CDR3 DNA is TGCAGTGCTAGAAATCTGGGTAGGGGCGGTTCGAATCAGCCCCAGCATTTT. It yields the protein CSARNLGRGGSNQPQHF.

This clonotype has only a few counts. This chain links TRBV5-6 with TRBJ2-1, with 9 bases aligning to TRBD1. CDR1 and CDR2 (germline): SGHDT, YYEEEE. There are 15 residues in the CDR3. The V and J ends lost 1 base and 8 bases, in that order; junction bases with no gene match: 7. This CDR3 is CASSLIQGARDEQFF. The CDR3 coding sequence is TGTGCCAGCAGCTTGATACAGGGGGCGCGAGATGAGCAGTTCTTC.

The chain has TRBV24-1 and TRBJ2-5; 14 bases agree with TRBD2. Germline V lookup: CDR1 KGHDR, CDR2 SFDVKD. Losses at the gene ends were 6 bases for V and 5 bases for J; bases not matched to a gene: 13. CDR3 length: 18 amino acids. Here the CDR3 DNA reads TGTGCCACCAGTCCAAGTATTCCGGGACTAGCGGGAGTTGAGACCCAGTACTTC. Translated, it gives CATSPSIPGLAGVETQYF.

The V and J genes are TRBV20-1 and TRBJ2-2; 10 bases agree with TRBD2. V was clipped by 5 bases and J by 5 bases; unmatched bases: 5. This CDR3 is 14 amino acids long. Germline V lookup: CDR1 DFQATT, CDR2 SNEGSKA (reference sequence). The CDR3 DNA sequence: TGCAGTGCTCACAGCGGGAGGGATACCGGGGAGCTGTTTTTT. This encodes CSAHSGRDTGELFF.

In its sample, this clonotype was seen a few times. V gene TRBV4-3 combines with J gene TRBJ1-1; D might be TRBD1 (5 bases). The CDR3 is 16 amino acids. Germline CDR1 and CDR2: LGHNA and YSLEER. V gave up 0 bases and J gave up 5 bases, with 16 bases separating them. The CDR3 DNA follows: TGCGCCAGCAGCCAAGACGACAGATCGTCGCTGACTGAAGCTTTCTTT. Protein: CASSQDDRSSLTEAFF.

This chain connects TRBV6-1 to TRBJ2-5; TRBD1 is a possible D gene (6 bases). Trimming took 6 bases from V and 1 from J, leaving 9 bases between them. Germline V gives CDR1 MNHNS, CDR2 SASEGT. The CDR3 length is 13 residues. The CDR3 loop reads CASSWTAQETQYF. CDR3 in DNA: TGTGCCAGCAGCTGGACAGCCCAAGAGACCCAGTACTTC.

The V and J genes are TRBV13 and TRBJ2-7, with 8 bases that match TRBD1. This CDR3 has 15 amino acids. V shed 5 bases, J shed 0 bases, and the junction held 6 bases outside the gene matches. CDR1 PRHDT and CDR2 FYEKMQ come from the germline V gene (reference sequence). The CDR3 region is CASSPRDRPSYEQYF. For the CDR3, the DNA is TGTGCCAGCAGCCCAAGGGACAGGCCCTCCTACGAGCAGTACTTC.

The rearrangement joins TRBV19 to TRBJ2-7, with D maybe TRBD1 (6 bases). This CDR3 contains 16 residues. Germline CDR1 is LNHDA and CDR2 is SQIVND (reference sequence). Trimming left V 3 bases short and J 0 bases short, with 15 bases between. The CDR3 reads CASSIGTTDLSYEQYF. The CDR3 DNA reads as TGTGCCAGTAGTATCGGGACAACGGATCTCTCCTACGAGCAGTACTTC.

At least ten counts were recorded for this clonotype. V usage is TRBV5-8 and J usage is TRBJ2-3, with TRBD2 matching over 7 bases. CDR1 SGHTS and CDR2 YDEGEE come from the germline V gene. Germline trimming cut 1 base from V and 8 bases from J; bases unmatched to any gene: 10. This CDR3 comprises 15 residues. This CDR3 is CASSLYGGGSSTQYF. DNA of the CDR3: TGTGCCAGCAGCTTGTACGGCGGGGGATCCTCTACGCAGTATTTT.

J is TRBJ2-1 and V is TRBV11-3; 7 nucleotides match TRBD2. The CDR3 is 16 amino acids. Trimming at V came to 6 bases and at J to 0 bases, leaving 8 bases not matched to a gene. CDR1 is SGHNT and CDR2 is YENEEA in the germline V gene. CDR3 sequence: CASSLTSDSSYNEQFF. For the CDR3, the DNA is TGTGCCAGCAGTCTCACTAGCGATAGCTCCTACAATGAGCAGTTCTTC. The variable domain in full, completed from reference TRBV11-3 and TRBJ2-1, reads EAGVVQSPRYKIIEKKQPVAFWCNPISGHNTLYWYLQNLGQGPELLIRYENEEAVDDSQLPKDRFSAERLKGVDSTLKIQPAELGDSAVYLCASSLTSDSSYNEQFFGPGTRLTVL.

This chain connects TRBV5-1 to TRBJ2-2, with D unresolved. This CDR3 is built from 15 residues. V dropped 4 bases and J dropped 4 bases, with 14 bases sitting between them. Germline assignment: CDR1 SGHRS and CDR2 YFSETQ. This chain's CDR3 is CASSAMDPTTGELFF. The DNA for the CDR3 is TGCGCCAGCAGCGCGATGGACCCAACCACCGGGGAGCTGTTTTTT. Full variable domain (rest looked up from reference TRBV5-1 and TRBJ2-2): KAGVTQTPRYLIKTRGQQVTLSCSPISGHRSVSWYQQTPGQGLQFLFEYFSETQRNKGNFPGRFSGRQFSNSRSEMNVSTLELGDSALYLCASSAMDPTTGELFFGEGSRLTVL.

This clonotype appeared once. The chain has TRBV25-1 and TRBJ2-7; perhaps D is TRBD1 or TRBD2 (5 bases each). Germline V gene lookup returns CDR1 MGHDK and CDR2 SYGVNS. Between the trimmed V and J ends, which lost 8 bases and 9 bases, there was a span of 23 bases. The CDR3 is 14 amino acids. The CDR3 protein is CASSGPRDLNGQYF. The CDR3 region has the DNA TGTGCCAGCTCTGGACCCCGGGACCTCAACGGGCAGTACTTC.

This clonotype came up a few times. The CDR3 reads CSATGASGYTF. CDR3 DNA sequence: TGCAGCGCGACAGGGGCGAGCGGCTACACCTTC. J is TRBJ1-2 and V is TRBV29-1, with 8 bases that match TRBD1. The CDR3 spans 11 residues. V shed 7 bases, J shed 8 bases, and the junction held 6 bases outside the gene matches. Per the germline V gene, CDR1 is SQVTM and CDR2 is ANQGSEA. The full variable domain, rest sourced from reference TRBV29-1 and TRBJ1-2, is SAVISQKPSRDICQRGTSLTIQCQVDSQVTMMFWYRQQPGQSLTLIATANQGSEATYESGFVIDKFPISRPNLTFSTLTVSNMSPEDSSIYLCSATGASGYTFGSGTRLTVV.

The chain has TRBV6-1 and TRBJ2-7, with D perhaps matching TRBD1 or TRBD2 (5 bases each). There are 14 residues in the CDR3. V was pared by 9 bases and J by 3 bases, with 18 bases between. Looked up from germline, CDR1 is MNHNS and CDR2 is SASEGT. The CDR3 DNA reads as TGTGCCAGTAAAGCAGGGAGTCTGGGCTACGAGCAGTACTTC. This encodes CASKAGSLGYEQYF.

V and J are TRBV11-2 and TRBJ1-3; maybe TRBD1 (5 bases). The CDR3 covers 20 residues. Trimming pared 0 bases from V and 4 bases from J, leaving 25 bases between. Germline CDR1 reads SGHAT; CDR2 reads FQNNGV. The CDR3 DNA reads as TGTGCCAGCAGCTTAGAATGGACCAGATCCCCCGTCGGGGACGGAAACACCATATATTTT. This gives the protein CASSLEWTRSPVGDGNTIYF.

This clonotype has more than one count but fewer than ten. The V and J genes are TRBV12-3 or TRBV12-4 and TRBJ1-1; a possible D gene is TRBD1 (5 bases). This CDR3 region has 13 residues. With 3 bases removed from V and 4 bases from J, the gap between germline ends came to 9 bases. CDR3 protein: CASSFGGSTEAFF. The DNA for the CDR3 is TGTGCCAGCAGTTTCGGGGGGAGCACTGAAGCTTTCTTT.

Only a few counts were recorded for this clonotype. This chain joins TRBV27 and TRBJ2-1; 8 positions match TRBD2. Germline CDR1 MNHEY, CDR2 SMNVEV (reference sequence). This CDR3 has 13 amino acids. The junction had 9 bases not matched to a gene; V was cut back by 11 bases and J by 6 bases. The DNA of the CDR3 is TGTGCCGTGGTGGGACTAGGAGCCAATGAGCAGTTCTTC. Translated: CAVVGLGANEQFF.

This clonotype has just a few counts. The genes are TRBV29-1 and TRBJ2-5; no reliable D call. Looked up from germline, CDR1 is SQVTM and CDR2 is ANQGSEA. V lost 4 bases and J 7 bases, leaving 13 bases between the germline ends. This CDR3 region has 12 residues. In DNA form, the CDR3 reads TGCAGCGTTGTAGTAGTTACGGGGACCCAGTACTTC. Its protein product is CSVVVVTGTQYF.

The CDR3 DNA follows: TGCGCCAGCAGCTTGGCCTCTAGCGGGGGCCTCTACAATGAGCAGTTCTTC. Encoded protein: CASSLASSGGLYNEQFF. The rearrangement uses TRBV5-1 and TRBJ2-1; 10 bases agree with TRBD2. CDR1 and CDR2 from the germline V gene are SGHRS and YFSETQ. The CDR3 has 17 residues. J gave up 3 bases and V 0 bases, and 6 bases lay outside the gene matches. The whole variable domain, filled in from reference TRBV5-1 and TRBJ2-1, reads KAGVTQTPRYLIKTRGQQVTLSCSPISGHRSVSWYQQTPGQGLQFLFEYFSETQRNKGNFPGRFSGRQFSNSRSEMNVSTLELGDSALYLCASSLASSGGLYNEQFFGPGTRLTVL.

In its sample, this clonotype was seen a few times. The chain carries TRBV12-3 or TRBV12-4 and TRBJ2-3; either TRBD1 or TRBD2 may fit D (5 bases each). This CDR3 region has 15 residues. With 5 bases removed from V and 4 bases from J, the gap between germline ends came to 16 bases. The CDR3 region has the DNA TGTGCCAGCAGTCCCCAGTCCGGGACCGCAGATACGCAGTATTTT. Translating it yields CASSPQSGTADTQYF.

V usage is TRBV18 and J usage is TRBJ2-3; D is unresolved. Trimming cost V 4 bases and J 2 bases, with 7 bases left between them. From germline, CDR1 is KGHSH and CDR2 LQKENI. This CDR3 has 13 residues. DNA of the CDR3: TGTGCCAGCTCACGAGAGGACACAGATACGCAGTATTTT. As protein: CASSREDTDTQYF.

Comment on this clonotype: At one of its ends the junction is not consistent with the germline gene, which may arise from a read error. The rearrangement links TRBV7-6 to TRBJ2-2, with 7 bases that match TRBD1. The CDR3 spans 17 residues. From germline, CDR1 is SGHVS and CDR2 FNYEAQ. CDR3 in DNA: TGTGCCACCAGCCACAGCATACCGGGACAGTACACCGGGGAGCTGTTTTTT. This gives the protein CATSHSIPGQYTGELFF.

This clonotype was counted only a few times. The CDR3, as DNA: TGTGCCAGCAGCCGACAGGGACGGAACACTGAAGCTTTCTTT. The encoded protein is CASSRQGRNTEAFF. J is TRBJ1-1 and V is TRBV6-1; 7 bases are shared with TRBD1. V dropped 6 bases and J dropped 1; count of bases not matched to a gene: 5. CDR1 and CDR2 (germline): MNHNS, SASEGT. This CDR3 contains 14 residues.

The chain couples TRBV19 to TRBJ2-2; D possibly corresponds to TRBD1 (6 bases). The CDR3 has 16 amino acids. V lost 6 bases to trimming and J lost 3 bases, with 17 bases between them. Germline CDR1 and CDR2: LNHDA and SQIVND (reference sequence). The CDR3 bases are TGTGCCAGTAGCCTAACGGACAGAATCTACACCGGGGAGCTGTTTTTT. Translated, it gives CASSLTDRIYTGELFF.